This T cell receptor (beta chain) is from a study of T-cell memory formation after mild COVID-19. Whole-study context: TCR clusters showed largely donor specificity.

Study results and limitations: Contracting clones, day 15 to 85, had balanced CD4/CD8, and later expanders favored CD4+. Memory sampled before infection contained some responding clones, suggesting cross-reactive memory joined.

TCRdb itself ran the 5' RACE reads through MiXCR, one entry per CDR3 protein. The sample lists almost 550,000 distinct CDR3 sequences, approximately 20% seen once, with around 13% in the top ten. On this clonotype: Its specificity is not known.

J gave up 2 bases and V 3 bases, and 11 bases lay outside the gene matches. Germline CDR1 and CDR2: SNHLY and FYNNEI. This CDR3 comprises 18 residues. Sequencing used PBMCs or a T cell subset sorted from them (not recorded which). The receptor was derived from an adult woman who had mild COVID-19 (a few samples of this study predate the infection). Cell type and time point are not known. The V and J genes are TRBV2 and TRBJ2-3; 10 nucleotides match TRBD2. The CDR3 spells CASSEGLAGALPTDTQYF. The CDR3 DNA reads as TGTGCCAGCAGTGAGGGGCTAGCGGGGGCCCTACCCACAGATACGCAGTATTTT.